What follows is one T cell receptor beta chain and its context. Its target is not known. Researchers ran immunoSEQ v3.0 at survey level. Sequencing of each sample targeted about 35,000-55,000 T-cell genomes. The protocol was immunoSEQ multiplex PCR, while the TCRdb copy is restricted to in-frame clones and leaves out a portion. The sample shows about 26,000 clones, approximately 81% of them seen only once. The record originates from a study of long-term antiretroviral therapy in people with HIV. Everyone in the study who had HIV was treated in the United States. Study findings and constraints: Repertoires looked antigen-experienced, with only a slight naive shift after ART.

The sequence was collected from a middle-aged man with HIV. Sequencing used unsorted PBMCs, obtained about 5 years after starting antiretroviral therapy.

This CDR3 is CASSFVGSGAGTEAFF. CDR3 DNA sequence: TGTGCCAGCAGCTTTGTGGGGTCAGGGGCGGGAACTGAAGCTTTCTTT. V and J are TRBV7-9 and TRBJ1-1; D may be TRBD1 (6 bases). The CDR3 runs to 16 residues. Trimming removed 3 bases from V and 5 bases from J, with 19 bases in between. CDR1 and CDR2 (germline): SEHNR, FQNEAQ (reference sequence).